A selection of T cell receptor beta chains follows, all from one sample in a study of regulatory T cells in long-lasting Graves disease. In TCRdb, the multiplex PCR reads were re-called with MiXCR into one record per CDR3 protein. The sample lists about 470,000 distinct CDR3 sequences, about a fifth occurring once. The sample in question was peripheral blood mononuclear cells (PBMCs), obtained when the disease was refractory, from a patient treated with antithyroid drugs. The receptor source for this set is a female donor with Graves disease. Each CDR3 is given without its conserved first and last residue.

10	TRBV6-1	ASRGLGAEAF
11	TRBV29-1	SVSSGSLYEQY
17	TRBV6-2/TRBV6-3	ASSYSYQPGPNHQETQY
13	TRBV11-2	ASSPEGLAGDTQY
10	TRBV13	ASSSLFYEQY
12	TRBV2	ASRTTWGSTEAF
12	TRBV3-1	ASSQGTVNTEAF
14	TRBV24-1	ATSDRWEGNQETQY
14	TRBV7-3	ASSLGWEGAYNEQF
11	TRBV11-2	ASGWTGRTEAF
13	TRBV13	ASSFYGSSWYEQY